Below, 23 T cell receptor beta chains from the same sample are listed, as sequenced in a study of T cells in Graves' hyperthyroidism and ophthalmopathy. Researchers took RNA transcripts and amplified the TCR beta CDR3 regions from them. TCR CDR3 regions were first amplified by RT-PCR with HTBI primers. TCRdb recomputed calls from the multiplex PCR reads with MiXCR, one row per CDR3 protein. The sample records 500,000 to 550,000 distinct CDR3 sequences, just under 20% being singletons. The sample taken for sequencing was blood. Receptors were obtained from a man between 40 and 49 years old with Graves' ophthalmopathy.

This clonotype showed up just a few times. V gene TRBV6-2 or TRBV6-3 combines with J gene TRBJ2-7; 10 nucleotides agree with TRBD2. Germline-derived CDR1 and CDR2 are MNHEY and SVGEGT. This CDR3 region has 15 residues. Unmatched junction bases numbered 5, after V lost 6 bases and J lost 0 bases. The CDR3, as DNA: TGTGCCAGCAGAATAGCGGGGGGTAGCTCCTACGAGCAGTACTTC. Translation: CASRIAGGSSYEQYF.

The rearrangement joins TRBV18 to TRBJ1-4; D uncertain. Germline CDR1 reads KGHSH; CDR2 reads LQKENI. The CDR3 is 16 residues long. Trimming took 3 bases from V and 0 from J, leaving 11 bases between them. The CDR3 loop reads CASSPRRRPTNEKLFF. CDR3 DNA sequence: TGTGCCAGCTCACCGCGACGGAGACCAACTAATGAAAAACTGTTTTTT.

This clonotype was detected ten times or more. The chain uses TRBV2 and TRBJ1-2; TRBD1 is a possible D gene (5 bases). CDR1 is SNHLY and CDR2 is FYNNEI in the germline V gene. This CDR3 contains 15 residues. Trimming cost V 4 bases and J 5 bases, with 17 bases left between them. The CDR3 nucleotides read TGTGCCAGCAGTGGGTGGGGGAGCCCCTCTTATGGCTACACCTTC. The encoded protein is CASSGWGSPSYGYTF.

The V call is TRBV4-3, the J call TRBJ2-3, with a possible D match to TRBD2 (6 bases). Germline values: CDR1 LGHNA, CDR2 YSLEER. V lost 1 base and J 0 bases, leaving 14 bases between the germline ends. This CDR3 comprises 17 residues. The CDR3 spells CASSQAGGRGSTDTQYF. CDR3 nucleotide sequence: TGCGCCAGCAGCCAAGCGGGCGGGCGGGGTAGCACAGATACGCAGTATTTT.

This clonotype was counted many times. The chain carries TRBV28 and TRBJ2-4; D might be TRBD1 (6 bases). The germline V gene encodes CDR1 MDHEN and CDR2 SYDVKM. V was shortened by 8 bases and J by 7 bases, with 12 bases between the two germline ends. This CDR3 contains 12 residues. The CDR3 reads CASLGATNIQYF. CDR3 in DNA: TGTGCCAGCTTGGGGGCAACGAACATTCAGTACTTC.

The chain uses TRBV5-1 and TRBJ2-3, with TRBD2 identical over 9 bases. Germline CDR1 and CDR2: SGHRS and YFSETQ. With 7 bases clipped from V and 6 bases from J, the junction kept 18 bases outside the gene matches. The CDR3 sequence is 17 residues long. CDR3 residues: CASGSTGTSFAGDTQYF. The CDR3 DNA reads as TGCGCCAGCGGTTCAACCGGGACTAGCTTCGCCGGGGATACGCAGTATTTT.

This clonotype was counted at least ten times. V gene TRBV28 combines with J gene TRBJ2-7; TRBD2 matches at 9 bases. The CDR3 consists of 15 residues. The V gene end was trimmed by 3 bases and the J gene end by 2 bases; junction bases not matched to a gene: 5. Germline V CDR1 and CDR2: MDHEN, SYDVKM. CDR3: CASSFEGLATYEQYF. The CDR3 bases are TGTGCCAGCAGTTTTGAGGGACTAGCTACCTACGAGCAGTACTTC.

This clonotype was counted only a few times. V is TRBV14 and J is TRBJ2-7, with D perhaps being TRBD1 or TRBD2 (5 bases each). The germline V gene has CDR1 SGHDN and CDR2 FVKESK. The V end lost 5 bases, the J end lost 2 bases, and 13 bases lay between the germline ends. This CDR3 spans 14 amino acids. The CDR3 region is CASSYRDGTYEQYF. The CDR3 region has the DNA TGTGCCAGCAGCTACCGGGACGGCACCTACGAGCAGTACTTC.

This clonotype was seen more than once but under ten times. A much more abundant neighbour one base away suggests this may be a read error. V is TRBV11-2 and J is TRBJ2-3; weak D call: TRBD2 (6 bases). V was shortened by 5 bases and J by 3 bases, with 21 bases between the two germline ends. The CDR3 is 17 amino acids. The germline CDR1 and CDR2 sequences are SGHAT and FQNNGV. CDR3 sequence: CASSPMASAGGTDTQYF. The CDR3 DNA is TGTGCCAGCAGCCCGATGGCTAGCGCCGGAGGAACAGATACGCAGTATTTT.

This sequence joins TRBV19 and TRBJ1-5, with D maybe TRBD1 (6 bases). Trimming took 2 bases from V and 1 from J, leaving 9 bases between them. CDR3 size: 15 residues. CDR1 and CDR2 from the germline V gene are LNHDA and SQIVND (reference sequence). This CDR3 reads CASSIRTGSNQPQHF. The CDR3 DNA reads as TGTGCCAGTAGTATAAGAACAGGGAGCAATCAGCCCCAGCATTTT.

This clonotype showed up just once. A read error is possible here, since a much larger clone lies one base away. The genes are TRBV6-1 and TRBJ1-5; 7 nucleotides align to TRBD1. The CDR3 consists of 15 residues. In germline, CDR1 is MNHNS, CDR2 SASEGT. The junction had 11 bases not matched to a gene; V was cut back by 7 bases and J by 5 bases. DNA of the CDR3: TGTGCCAGCACCGGGGGGGACAGCAGAGATCAGCCCCAGCATTTT. This translates into CASTGGDSRDQPQHF.

In this sample, this clonotype turned up many times. The gene calls are TRBV7-3 and TRBJ2-3, with 12 nucleotides matching TRBD2. J was trimmed by 6 bases and V by 5 bases; bases with no gene match: 6. Germline loops: CDR1 SGHTA, CDR2 FQGTGA. CDR3 length equals 15 residues. The CDR3 coding sequence is TGTGCCAGCAGCCAAACTAGCGGGGGGTTGGATACGCAGTATTTT. Protein product: CASSQTSGGLDTQYF.

There are a few counts of this clonotype. The chain combines TRBV28 with TRBJ2-6, with D hard to call. The ends were cut back, 4 bases at V and 2 bases at J, with 6 bases in the middle. The CDR3 is 14 amino acids. The germline V gene encodes CDR1 MDHEN and CDR2 SYDVKM. CDR3 sequence (DNA): TGTGCCAGCAGTTGGTCGGCTGGGGCCAACGTCCTGACTTTC. Translating gives CASSWSAGANVLTF.

This clonotype was seen at least ten times. This chain joins TRBV6-1 and TRBJ2-1; D remains ambiguous. CDR1 MNHNS and CDR2 SASEGT come from the germline V gene. The CDR3 sequence is 16 residues long. The V end lost 0 bases, the J end lost 7 bases, and 16 bases lay between the germline ends. DNA of the CDR3: TGTGCCAGCAGTGAAGCTTACAACCAGAATTGGAATGAGCAGTTCTTC. Protein: CASSEAYNQNWNEQFF.

The chain employs TRBV18 and TRBJ2-2; D uncertain. This CDR3 is built from 17 residues. V lost 0 bases and J lost 2, with 13 bases in between. The germline V gene encodes CDR1 KGHSH and CDR2 LQKENI. The DNA for the CDR3 is TGTGCCAGCTCACCACCGTTACTCGCGGATAACACCGGGGAGCTGTTTTTT. It specifies CASSPPLLADNTGELFF.

This clonotype has at least ten counts. This chain uses TRBV3-1 with TRBJ2-5; D possibly corresponds to TRBD1 (5 bases). The CDR3 is 16 amino acids. Germline V gene lookup returns CDR1 LGHDT and CDR2 YNNKEL (reference sequence). V was pared by 0 bases and J by 6 bases, with 17 bases between. The CDR3 bases are TGTGCCAGCAGCCAAGATTTCCAGGGTGGTCGTAAGACCCAGTACTTC. Translating it yields CASSQDFQGGRKTQYF.

This chain uses TRBV9 with TRBJ2-1; TRBD1 is a possible D gene (5 bases). Germline-derived CDR1 and CDR2 are SGDLS and YYNGEE. Trimming removed 3 bases from V and 8 bases from J, with 9 bases in between. There are 12 residues in the CDR3. CDR3 nucleotide sequence: TGTGCCAGCAGCGCACAGGCAGATGAGCAGTTCTTC. It is translated as CASSAQADEQFF. The entire variable domain, with the rest obtained from reference TRBV9 and TRBJ2-1, is as follows: DSGVTQTPKHLITATGQRVTLRCSPRSGDLSVYWYQQSLDQGLQFLIQYYNGEERAKGNILERFSAQQFPDLHSELNLSSLELGDSALYFCASSAQADEQFFGPGTRLTVL.

This clonotype was seen a few times. V gene TRBV15 combines with J gene TRBJ2-6; TRBD1 matches 9 bases. The length of the CDR3 is 15 residues. The V gene's germline CDR1 is LNHNV and CDR2 YYDKDF (reference sequence). Unmatched junction bases numbered 2, after V lost 6 bases and J lost 2 bases. CDR3 protein: CATSNRGPGANVLTF. The CDR3 DNA is TGTGCCACCAGTAACAGGGGGCCTGGGGCCAACGTCCTGACTTTC.

This clonotype was counted only a few times. This chain links TRBV6-1 with TRBJ2-6; TRBD1 matches at 9 bases. The CDR3 spans 18 residues. Per germline, CDR1 MNHNS and CDR2 SASEGT. V lost 3 bases and J lost 1; bases outside the gene matches: 7. The CDR3 coding sequence is TGTGCCAGCAGTGATGCGGGACAGGGTCTGTCTGGGGCCAACGTCCTGACTTTC. Encoded protein: CASSDAGQGLSGANVLTF.

In its sample, this clonotype was seen many times. V usage is TRBV5-1 and J usage is TRBJ2-3, with 10 bases that match TRBD2. Germline loops: CDR1 SGHRS, CDR2 YFSETQ. The CDR3 is made up of 16 amino acids. The junction had 6 bases not matched to a gene; V was cut back by 1 base and J by 4 bases. In nucleotides, the CDR3 is TGCGCCAGCAGCTTGAAGCGGGGGGGCCCCCCAGATACGCAGTATTTT. Protein product: CASSLKRGGPPDTQYF.

V gene TRBV2 combines with J gene TRBJ2-7, with D hard to call. The CDR3 spans 15 residues. CDR1 SNHLY and CDR2 FYNNEI come from the germline V gene. Trimming removed 5 bases at V and 2 bases at J, with 16 bases between. DNA of the CDR3: TGTGCCAGCAGTCGGGTCCCTAGTGCCACCTACGAGCAGTACTTC. It encodes CASSRVPSATYEQYF.

The chain uses TRBV29-1 and TRBJ1-2; weak D call: TRBD1 (5 bases). Germline V lookup: CDR1 SQVTM, CDR2 ANQGSEA. Trimming took 6 bases from V and 7 from J, leaving 15 bases between them. The CDR3 is 12 amino acids. CDR3 loop: CSVTGTRVGYTF. The CDR3 DNA is TGCAGCGTCACCGGGACCAGGGTTGGCTACACCTTC.

As concerns this clonotype: The germline gene is not matched at one end of the junction; a read error may be the cause. The chain carries TRBV6-4 and TRBJ2-7; no definite D call. This CDR3 has 15 residues. CDR1 is MRHNA and CDR2 is SNTAGT in the germline V gene. As DNA, the CDR3 is TGTGCCAGCAGTGGGTCCGAGACTGTAATGTACGGGCAGTACTTC. Encoded protein: CASSGSETVMYGQYF.